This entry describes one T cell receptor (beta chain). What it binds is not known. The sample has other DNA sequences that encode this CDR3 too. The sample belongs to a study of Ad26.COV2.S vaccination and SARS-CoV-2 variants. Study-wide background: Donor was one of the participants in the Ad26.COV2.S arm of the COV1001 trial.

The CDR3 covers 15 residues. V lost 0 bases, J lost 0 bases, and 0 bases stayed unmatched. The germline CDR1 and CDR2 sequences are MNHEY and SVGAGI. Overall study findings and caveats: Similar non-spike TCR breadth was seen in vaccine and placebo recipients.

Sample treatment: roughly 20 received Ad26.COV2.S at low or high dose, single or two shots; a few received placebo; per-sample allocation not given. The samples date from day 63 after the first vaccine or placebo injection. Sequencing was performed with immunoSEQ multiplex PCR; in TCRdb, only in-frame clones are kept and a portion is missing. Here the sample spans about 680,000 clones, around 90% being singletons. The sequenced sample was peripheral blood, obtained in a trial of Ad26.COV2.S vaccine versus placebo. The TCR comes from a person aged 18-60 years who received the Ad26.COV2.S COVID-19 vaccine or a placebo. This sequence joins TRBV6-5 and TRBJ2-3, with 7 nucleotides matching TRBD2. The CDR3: CASSYSRGSTDTQYF. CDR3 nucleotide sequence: TGTGCCAGCAGTTACTCGCGGGGGAGCACAGATACGCAGTATTTT.